These T cell receptor beta chains were read from a single sample in a study of shared clonotypes between healthy human individuals. Profiling relied on immunoSEQ multiplex PCR, and the TCRdb table lists in-frame clones only, not all of them. The table lists under 600,000 clones, roughly 79% of them singletons, with around 11% in the top ten. Sequenced input: PBMCs. These receptors were taken from a woman aged 40-49 years in good health. Some clones in this sample may be carry-over from other donors' samples. Each CDR3 is given with its conserved first and last residue. The order of the fields is J gene, V gene, D gene, CDR3 protein, CDR3 DNA. A D gene is named only where the DNA matches it firmly.

J gene: TRBJ1-5
V gene: TRBV19
D gene: .
CDR3 protein: CASSIAQGPHQPQHF
CDR3 DNA: TGTGCCAGTAGTATAGCACAGGGCCCTCATCAGCCCCAGCATTTT

J gene: TRBJ2-3
V gene: TRBV2
D gene: .
CDR3 protein: CASKAELTDTQYF
CDR3 DNA: TGTGCCAGCAAGGCGGAACTCACAGATACGCAGTATTTT

J gene: TRBJ2-2
V gene: TRBV18
D gene: .
CDR3 protein: CASSPDLTGELFF
CDR3 DNA: TGTGCCAGCTCACCAGATCTGACCGGGGAGCTGTTTTTT

J gene: TRBJ2-1
V gene: TRBV18
D gene: TRBD1
CDR3 protein: CASSPDLGQGRVGEQFF
CDR3 DNA: TGTGCCAGCTCACCAGACCTGGGACAGGGGCGAGTTGGTGAGCAGTTCTTC

J gene: TRBJ1-2
V gene: TRBV25-1
D gene: .
CDR3 protein: CASSEPRWGYYGYTF
CDR3 DNA: TGTGCCAGCAGTGAGCCCCGGTGGGGCTACTATGGCTACACCTTC

J gene: TRBJ1-2
V gene: TRBV7-3
D gene: .
CDR3 protein: CASSPNGDYGYTF
CDR3 DNA: TGTGCCAGCAGCCCAAACGGGGACTATGGCTACACCTTC

J gene: TRBJ2-7
V gene: TRBV18
D gene: .
CDR3 protein: CASSPPPGPPVYEQYF
CDR3 DNA: TGTGCCAGCTCACCTCCACCGGGACCCCCGGTGTACGAGCAGTACTTC

J gene: TRBJ2-1
V gene: TRBV10-3
D gene: .
CDR3 protein: CAIGGTYNEQFF
CDR3 DNA: TGTGCCATCGGGGGGACCTACAATGAGCAGTTCTTC

J gene: TRBJ2-3
V gene: TRBV7-2
D gene: .
CDR3 protein: CASSFSRGRTDTQYF
CDR3 DNA: TGTGCCAGCAGCTTTTCTCGGGGGAGGACAGATACGCAGTATTTT

J gene: TRBJ1-1
V gene: TRBV7-2
D gene: TRBD1
CDR3 protein: CASSFDRETEAFF
CDR3 DNA: TGTGCCAGCAGCTTCGACAGGGAGACTGAAGCTTTCTTT

J gene: TRBJ2-1
V gene: TRBV5-1
D gene: TRBD2
CDR3 protein: CASSEGTSGTNEQFF
CDR3 DNA: TGCGCCAGCAGCGAAGGGACTAGCGGGACAAATGAGCAGTTCTTC

J gene: TRBJ2-7
V gene: TRBV5-6
D gene: .
CDR3 protein: CASSLGQDLDYEQYF
CDR3 DNA: TGTGCCAGCAGCTTGGGCCAAGATTTGGACTACGAGCAGTACTTC

J gene: TRBJ2-1
V gene: TRBV19
D gene: .
CDR3 protein: CASSIHRPYNEQFF
CDR3 DNA: TGTGCCAGTAGTATACATCGACCCTACAATGAGCAGTTCTTC